This T cell receptor beta chain came from a study of cytomegalovirus exposure and HLA in healthy donors. The PCR employed 60 Vbeta primers together with 13 Jbeta primers. Repertoires were generated with immunoSEQ multiplex PCR, while TCRdb's copy carries only in-frame clones and drops some. The sample holds about 160,000 clones, roughly 73% seen once. The count of this clone is one. Germline V gene data show CDR1 as MNHNS and CDR2 as SASEGT. V dropped 6 bases and J dropped 3 bases, with 15 bases sitting between them. The CDR3 has 15 residues. This TCR derives from a woman aged 18-29 years in good health and CMV-seronegative. What was sequenced was PBMCs. The chain employs TRBV6-1 and TRBJ2-4, with D hard to call. In DNA form, the CDR3 reads TGTGCCAGCAGGGAAAGATTGCTAAGCAAAAACATTCAGTACTTC. It yields the protein CASRERLLSKNIQYF.